What follows are 15 T cell receptor beta chains derived from one specimen sequenced in a study of shared clonotypes between healthy human individuals (dated by TCRdb to about 2020). Receptor amplification or capture employed the immunoSEQ multiplex PCR assay. What TCRdb holds here is the immuneACCESS table cut down to in-frame rearrangements. Part of the clones is not present; checked against another copy, under half of the missing clones reflect an unresolved V gene, and the others are unexplained. Present in this sample are around 720,000 clones, roughly 72% of which were seen just once. The biggest ten clones account for around 1.7% of the sample. Sequenced input: memory CD4+ T cells sorted from blood. In the paper's terms, the cell subset or site label means: CD45RA-negative fraction. These receptor sequences come from a young woman in good health.

The chain uses TRBV28 and TRBJ2-1; 10 bases line up with TRBD2. This CDR3 has 14 residues. With 7 bases clipped from V and 7 bases from J, the junction kept 7 bases outside the gene matches. From germline, CDR1 is MDHEN and CDR2 SYDVKM. The CDR3 nucleotides read TGTGCCAGCATCCTAGCGGGGGTGGGGAATGAGCAGTTCTTC. As protein: CASILAGVGNEQFF.

This rearrangement joins TRBV7-9 to TRBJ2-7; D ambiguous. Germline V gives CDR1 SEHNR, CDR2 FQNEAQ (reference sequence). Trimming left V 2 bases short and J 0 bases short, with 11 bases between. The length of the CDR3 is 15 residues. Here the CDR3 DNA reads TGTGCCAGCAGCTTACGAGTTGGCAACTCCTACGAGCAGTACTTC. Protein: CASSLRVGNSYEQYF.

This rearrangement joins TRBV5-1 to TRBJ2-5; D is perhaps TRBD1 (6 bases). The V and J ends lost 3 bases and 7 bases respectively, with 28 bases between them. This CDR3 has 18 residues. Germline assignment: CDR1 SGHRS and CDR2 YFSETQ. The CDR3 reads CASSSQPIGRGILGTQYF. CDR3 DNA: TGCGCCAGCAGCTCCCAACCAATCGGCAGGGGTATATTAGGGACCCAGTACTTC.

CDR3 loop: CASSVGIYGYTF. For the CDR3, the DNA is TGTGCCAGCAGCGTAGGAATCTATGGCTACACCTTC. This chain links TRBV9 with TRBJ1-2, with D unresolved. CDR1 and CDR2 (germline): SGDLS, YYNGEE. The V and J ends lost 0 bases and 4 bases respectively, with 4 bases between them. This CDR3 comprises 12 residues.

The chain's CDR3 is CASLGLGYNEQFF. The CDR3 DNA follows: TGTGCCAGTCTTGGATTGGGCTACAATGAGCAGTTCTTC. This chain links TRBV19 with TRBJ2-1; no clear D. CDR3 length: 13 residues. The germline CDR1 and CDR2 sequences are LNHDA and SQIVND (reference sequence). Trimming took off 8 bases at V and 3 bases at J, with 11 bases between the two ends.

This clone was detected a few times. Other DNA sequences in this sample translate to the same CDR3. The CDR3 here is CSVAGRNTEAFF. The CDR3 nucleotides are TGCAGCGTTGCGGGCAGGAACACTGAAGCTTTCTTT. The V and J genes are TRBV29-1 and TRBJ1-1; D remains ambiguous. Trimming shortened V by 4 bases and J by 1 base, and 7 bases separated the two germline ends. The CDR3 is 12 amino acids. CDR1 SQVTM and CDR2 ANQGSEA come from the germline V gene. The complete variable domain, with remaining parts taken from reference TRBV29-1 and TRBJ1-1, reads SAVISQKPSRDICQRGTSLTIQCQVDSQVTMMFWYRQQPGQSLTLIATANQGSEATYESGFVIDKFPISRPNLTFSTLTVSNMSPEDSSIYLCSVAGRNTEAFFGQGTRLTVV.

V usage is TRBV5-4 and J usage is TRBJ2-7; TRBD2 aligns across 8 bases. The V segment lost 4 bases and the J segment 1 base; nucleotides outside the gene matches: 7. CDR1 and CDR2 (germline): SGHNT, YYREEE (reference sequence). The CDR3 extends over 15 amino acids. The CDR3 DNA sequence: TGTGCCAGCAGCACTCAAGCGGGGGCGTCCTACGAGCAGTACTTC. The encoded protein is CASSTQAGASYEQYF.

The CDR3 DNA reads as TGTGCCAGCAGCTATTCTAGCGGGAGCACAGATACGCAGTATTTT. Translated: CASSYSSGSTDTQYF. The rearrangement joins TRBV7-3 to TRBJ2-3; 8 bases match TRBD2. Germline V CDR1 and CDR2: SGHTA, FQGTGA. There are 15 residues in the CDR3. V trimming: 4 bases; J trimming: 0 bases; junction bases outside the gene matches: 3.

The rearrangement links TRBV4-2 to TRBJ2-1; TRBD2 matches at 10 bases. The V gene end was trimmed by 1 base and the J gene end by 0 bases; junction bases not matched to a gene: 6. CDR3 length: 18 residues. Per germline, CDR1 LGHNA and CDR2 YNFKEQ. CDR3 DNA: TGTGCCAGCAGCCAAGCCGCTAGCGGGGGAAGCTCCTACAATGAGCAGTTCTTC. It encodes CASSQAASGGSSYNEQFF.

A few counts support this clone. The J gene is TRBJ2-1, the V gene TRBV7-2; no reliable D call. Germline values: CDR1 SGHTA, CDR2 FQGNSA. The V end was cut by 1 base, the J end by 12 bases, with 10 bases between. The CDR3 has 12 amino acids. CDR3 sequence reads: CASSLDVKGQFF. The DNA for the CDR3 is TGTGCCAGCAGCTTAGATGTGAAAGGGCAGTTCTTC.

This sequence joins TRBV29-1 and TRBJ2-1; TRBD2 aligns across 8 bases. In germline, CDR1 is SQVTM, CDR2 ANQGSEA. CDR3 length: 13 residues. V trimming: 5 bases; J trimming: 2 bases; junction bases outside the gene matches: 2. In DNA form, the CDR3 reads TGCAGCGTTAATAGCGGGACCTACAATGAGCAGTTCTTC. This sequence encodes CSVNSGTYNEQFF.

The chain carries TRBV2 and TRBJ2-7, with TRBD1 matching 9 bases. Germline trimming cut 9 bases from V and 3 bases from J; bases unmatched to any gene: 6. CDR3 size: 13 residues. Germline-derived CDR1 and CDR2 are SNHLY and FYNNEI. The CDR3 is CASTGTGNYEQYF. The CDR3 DNA is TGTGCCAGTACCGGGACAGGGAACTACGAGCAGTACTTC.

The chain employs TRBV30 and TRBJ1-1; 9 bases map to TRBD1. The CDR3 spans 14 residues. Germline CDR1 and CDR2: GTSNPN and SVGIG (reference sequence). J was trimmed by 9 bases and V by 2 bases; bases with no gene match: 10. The CDR3 bases are TGTGCCTGGAGTCGGACGGGACAGGGACTCAAAGCTTTCTTT. Protein sequence: CAWSRTGQGLKAFF.

The genes are TRBV19 and TRBJ1-2; 7 nucleotides align to TRBD1. This CDR3 comprises 14 residues. J lost 1 base, V lost 5 bases, and 4 bases had no gene match. Germline CDR1 and CDR2: LNHDA and SQIVND (reference sequence). The CDR3 bases are TGTGCCAGTAGTGGGGACAGTCTTAACTATGGCTACACCTTC. As protein: CASSGDSLNYGYTF.

The chain has TRBV28 and TRBJ1-5; no clear D gene. Germline lookup yields CDR1 MDHEN and CDR2 SYDVKM. V gave up 3 bases and J gave up 0 bases, with 9 bases separating them. The CDR3 totals 15 residues. CDR3 bases: TGTGCCAGCAGTTTCATCGTCGATAGCAATCAGCCCCAGCATTTT. Translated: CASSFIVDSNQPQHF.